A single sample gave rise to the 22 T cell receptor beta chains below, sequenced in a study of blood T cell repertoires in COVID-19 (dated by TCRdb to about 2020). The library was obtained by the immunoSEQ multiplex PCR assay. Not all clones reach the TCRdb copy of this immuneACCESS table, which keeps in-frame sequences only. Checked studies attribute under half of the gap to unresolved V genes and leave the rest unexplained. The sample data list roughly 250,000 clones, and 80% to 90% of these were observed just once. Together, the top ten hold around 12% of the sample. The specimen sequenced was peripheral blood. The source of these receptors is a woman younger than 45 with COVID-19, enrolled during active disease.

The chain recombines TRBV19 with TRBJ2-5; 7 nucleotides line up with TRBD1. The V gene end was trimmed by 8 bases and the J gene end by 5 bases; junction bases not matched to a gene: 8. The CDR3 contains 13 residues. Germline assignment: CDR1 LNHDA and CDR2 SQIVND (reference sequence). CDR3 coding DNA: TGTGCCAGTCGCGAGACAGGGTTGGAGACCCAGTACTTC. Its protein product is CASRETGLETQYF. The full variable domain, with the rest looked up from reference TRBV19 and TRBJ2-5, is DGGITQSPKYLFRKEGQNVTLSCEQNLNHDAMYWYRQDPGQGLRLIYYSQIVNDFQKGDIAEGYSVSREKKESFPLTVTSAQKNPTAFYLCASRETGLETQYFGPGTRLLVL.

The chain couples TRBV3-1 (or the pseudogene TRBV3-2) to TRBJ1-1; 7 bases are a match to TRBD1. Germline trimming cut 3 bases from V and 10 bases from J; bases unmatched to any gene: 5. Germline loops: CDR1 LGHDT, CDR2 YNNKEL (reference sequence). CDR3 size: 12 residues. CDR3 coding DNA: TGTGCCAGCAGCCAGTGGGACAGAAGAGCTTTCTTT. It codes for CASSQWDRRAFF.

This clone appeared a single time. V and J are TRBV7-9 and TRBJ1-4; no clear D gene. This CDR3 is built from 14 residues. Trimming pared 2 bases from V and 5 bases from J, leaving 9 bases between. The V gene's germline CDR1 is SEHNR and CDR2 FQNEAQ (reference sequence). CDR3 sequence reads: CASSLPGFNEKLFF. For the CDR3, the DNA is TGTGCCAGCAGCTTACCCGGGTTCAATGAAAAACTGTTTTTT. Complete variable domain (other parts from reference TRBV7-9 and TRBJ1-4): DTGVSQNPRHKITKRGQNVTFRCDPISEHNRLYWYRQTLGQGPEFLTYFQNEAQLEKSRLLSDRFSAERPKGSFSTLEIQRTEQGDSAMYLCASSLPGFNEKLFFGSGTQLSVL.

The gene calls are TRBV4-1 and TRBJ1-6; D gene ambiguous. The CDR3 totals 16 residues. Trimming stripped 1 base from V and 3 bases from J, with 10 bases between. Per germline, CDR1 MGHRA and CDR2 YSYEKL. This CDR3 is CASSQVGRVYNSPLHF. DNA of the CDR3: TGCGCCAGCAGCCAAGTAGGGAGGGTCTATAATTCACCCCTCCACTTT.

This clone was seen once. V is TRBV19 and J is TRBJ2-7; tentative D call: TRBD1 (6 bases). This CDR3 is built from 16 residues. V lost 5 bases to trimming and J lost 2 bases, with 19 bases between them. Germline CDR1 and CDR2: LNHDA and SQIVND (reference sequence). DNA for the CDR3: TGTGCCAGTAGTCCAAGGACAGTTGGGGTTACCTACGAGCAGTACTTC. Its translation: CASSPRTVGVTYEQYF.

This clone has only one observation. The chain has TRBV18 and TRBJ2-1; 8 bases match TRBD2. The CDR3 contains 17 residues. The V gene's germline CDR1 is KGHSH and CDR2 LQKENI. After removal of 3 bases from V and 0 bases from J, the junction contained 7 bases not matched to a gene. For the CDR3, the DNA is TGTGCCAGCTCACCTCTACGGACTAGCCCCTCCTACAATGAGCAGTTCTTC. Translating it yields CASSPLRTSPSYNEQFF.

The V gene is TRBV5-1, the J gene TRBJ2-1; tentatively, D is TRBD2 (5 bases). V lost 3 bases to trimming and J lost 8 bases, with 12 bases between them. CDR3 length equals 13 residues. Germline CDR1 SGHRS, CDR2 YFSETQ. This chain's CDR3 is CASSSATRDEQFF. The DNA of the CDR3 is TGCGCCAGCAGCTCCGCAACTAGAGATGAGCAGTTCTTC.

The chain uses TRBV21-1 and TRBJ2-7; the table's D call, TRBD1, was not checked against the DNA. TRBV21-1 has pseudogene status. The CDR3 consists of 20 residues. CDR3 in amino acids: CASSKTDRESPWVTAYEQYF. As DNA, the CDR3 is TGTGCCAGCAGCAAAACGGACAGGGAGTCTCCCTGGGTTACCGCCTACGAGCAGTACTTC.

The V and J genes are TRBV29-1 and TRBJ1-1; a weak D match, TRBD1 (5 bases). The germline V and J ends were trimmed by 6 bases and 2 bases, with 13 bases remaining between them. Germline assignment: CDR1 SQVTM and CDR2 ANQGSEA. The CDR3 loop spans 13 amino acids. The CDR3 protein is CSVRQSLNTEAFF. CDR3 coding DNA: TGCAGCGTGAGACAGTCCCTAAACACTGAAGCTTTCTTT.

This rearrangement joins TRBV18 to TRBJ1-2, with D perhaps TRBD1 (5 bases). V shed 7 bases and J shed 8 bases, with 26 bases lying between them. The CDR3 consists of 16 residues. Germline assignment: CDR1 KGHSH and CDR2 LQKENI. In DNA form, the CDR3 reads TGTGCCAGCTTTAGCCTTTTGGAGGGGAGGACTCGGGGCTACACCTTC. Translated: CASFSLLEGRTRGYTF.

The V and J genes are TRBV19 and TRBJ2-7; 12 bases map to TRBD1. The CDR3 has 15 residues. V dropped 5 bases and J dropped 8; count of bases not matched to a gene: 10. The germline V gene encodes CDR1 LNHDA and CDR2 SQIVND (reference sequence). In nucleotides, the CDR3 is TGTGCCAGTAGTTCCTCCGGGACAGGGGGCAATAAGCAGTACTTC. Amino acids: CASSSSGTGGNKQYF.

The V and J genes are TRBV25-1 and TRBJ1-2; TRBD1 is a possible D gene (6 bases). The V end lost 1 base, the J end lost 8 bases, and 11 bases lay between the germline ends. Germline V CDR1 and CDR2: MGHDK, SYGVNS. CDR3 size: 13 residues. The CDR3 region is CASSEFPGAGYTF. CDR3 DNA: TGTGCCAGCAGTGAATTCCCAGGGGCGGGCTACACCTTC.

The chain's CDR3 is CASSFWDRGDGYTF. The CDR3 coding sequence is TGTGCCAGCAGCTTCTGGGACAGGGGCGATGGCTACACCTTC. The chain is built from TRBV7-2 and TRBJ1-2, with 10 bases aligning to TRBD1. This CDR3 contains 14 residues. The V gene's germline CDR1 is SGHTA and CDR2 FQGNSA. Germline trimming cut 3 bases from V and 6 bases from J; bases unmatched to any gene: 4.

This rearrangement joins TRBV7-8 to TRBJ1-2; TRBD1 agrees at 8 bases. The CDR3 sequence is 15 residues long. J gave up 0 bases and V 5 bases, and 5 bases lay outside the gene matches. The germline V gene encodes CDR1 SGHVS and CDR2 FQNEAQ. The CDR3 loop is CASSLNRGTNYGYTF. The CDR3 DNA is TGTGCCAGCAGCCTCAACAGGGGGACTAACTATGGCTACACCTTC.

The rearrangement uses TRBV2 and TRBJ1-5; 9 nucleotides match TRBD1. Germline values: CDR1 SNHLY, CDR2 FYNNEI. Unmatched junction bases numbered 12, after V lost 6 bases and J lost 6 bases. This CDR3 has 16 amino acids. CDR3: CASRPQGAIPGQPQHF. For the CDR3, the DNA is TGTGCCAGCAGACCACAGGGGGCGATCCCGGGTCAGCCCCAGCATTTT.

V and J are TRBV5-1 and TRBJ1-4, with a tentative D call TRBD1 (6 bases). With 2 bases removed from V and 8 bases from J, the gap between germline ends came to 13 bases. CDR3 size: 14 residues. The germline V gene encodes CDR1 SGHRS and CDR2 YFSETQ. The chain's CDR3 is CASSLALRGEKLFF. Here the CDR3 DNA reads TGCGCCAGCAGCTTAGCCCTCAGGGGCGAAAAACTGTTTTTT.

The V and J genes are TRBV9 and TRBJ1-2; a possible D gene is TRBD1 (5 bases). Germline V CDR1 and CDR2: SGDLS, YYNGEE. The CDR3 length is 14 residues. Trimming left V 0 bases short and J 4 bases short, with 10 bases between. CDR3 amino acids: CASSVEEGFYGYTF. CDR3 sequence (DNA): TGTGCCAGCAGCGTAGAGGAGGGGTTCTATGGCTACACCTTC.

The chain joins TRBV7-7 to TRBJ2-5; the D gene is possibly TRBD2 (6 bases). The CDR3 contains 15 residues. The germline V and J ends were trimmed by 6 bases and 5 bases, with 19 bases remaining between them. CDR1 is SSHAT, CDR2 FNYEAQ, per germline (reference sequence). The CDR3 bases are TGTGCCAGCAGGGGGGGTGTTGACGGGCGGGAGACCCAGTACTTC. Amino acid sequence: CASRGGVDGRETQYF.

The DNA of the CDR3 is TGTGCCAGCAGTCCAACAGGATCCGCCTATGGCTACACCTTC. Translation: CASSPTGSAYGYTF. V and J are TRBV6-2 or TRBV6-3 and TRBJ1-2; D may be TRBD1 (5 bases). CDR3 length: 14 residues. The germline CDR1 and CDR2 sequences are MNHEY and SVGEGT. The V end was cut by 5 bases, the J end by 4 bases, with 14 bases between.

This sequence joins TRBV6-1 and TRBJ2-1; D perhaps matches TRBD1 (5 bases). From germline, CDR1 is MNHNS and CDR2 SASEGT. Trimming pared 2 bases from V and 2 bases from J, leaving 10 bases between. The CDR3 extends over 15 amino acids. The CDR3 sequence is CASSEQGEAYNEQFF. DNA for the CDR3: TGTGCCAGCAGTGAACAGGGCGAAGCCTACAATGAGCAGTTCTTC.

The rearrangement links TRBV7-9 to TRBJ2-1; D perhaps matches TRBD1 (5 bases). The germline V gene has CDR1 SEHNR and CDR2 FQNEAQ (reference sequence). The CDR3 has 13 residues. V shed 4 bases and J shed 14 bases, with 18 bases lying between them. CDR3 protein: CASSSPWGAAEFF. The CDR3 region has the DNA TGTGCCAGCAGCTCGCCCTGGGGCGCGGCGGAGTTCTTC.

V gene TRBV3-1 (or the pseudogene TRBV3-2) combines with J gene TRBJ1-2, with 10 bases matching TRBD1. Unmatched junction bases numbered 8, after V lost 2 bases and J lost 8 bases. This CDR3 spans 15 amino acids. CDR1 and CDR2 from the germline V gene are LGHDT and YNNKEL (reference sequence). The CDR3 DNA reads as TGTGCCAGCAGCCAAAAGGGGACAGGGGCACACGGCTACACCTTC. It specifies CASSQKGTGAHGYTF.